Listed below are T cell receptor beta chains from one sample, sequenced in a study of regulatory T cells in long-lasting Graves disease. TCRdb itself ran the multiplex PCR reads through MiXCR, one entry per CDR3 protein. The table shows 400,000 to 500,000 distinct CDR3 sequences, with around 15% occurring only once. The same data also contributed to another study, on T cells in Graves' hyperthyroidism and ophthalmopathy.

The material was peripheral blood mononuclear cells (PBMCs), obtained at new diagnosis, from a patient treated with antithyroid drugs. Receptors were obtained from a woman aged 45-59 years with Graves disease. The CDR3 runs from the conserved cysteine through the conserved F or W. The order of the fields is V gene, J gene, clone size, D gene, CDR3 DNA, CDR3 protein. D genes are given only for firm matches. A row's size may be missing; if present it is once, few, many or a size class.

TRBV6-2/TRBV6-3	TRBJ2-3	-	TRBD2	TGTGCCAGCAGTTACCTCCAGACTAGCGGGAAGGGTGTAGTGACTAGCACAGATACGCAGTATTTT	CASSYLQTSGKGVVTSTDTQYF
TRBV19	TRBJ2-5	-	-	TGTGCCAGTAGTCAGGGTTTTGGTTGGAAGACCCAGTACTTC	CASSQGFGWKTQYF
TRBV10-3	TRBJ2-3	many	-	TGTGCCATCAGTGTCGGCGGAATCACAGATACGCAGTATTTT	CAISVGGITDTQYF
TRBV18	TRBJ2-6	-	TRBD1	TGTGCCAGCTCACCGGGACAGACAATTGCTGGGGCCAACGTCCTGACTTTC	CASSPGQTIAGANVLTF
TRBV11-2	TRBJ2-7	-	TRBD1	TGTGCCAGCATCTTTTTTGGGGACAGCTCCTACGAGCAGTACTTC	CASIFFGDSSYEQYF
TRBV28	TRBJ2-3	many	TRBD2	TGTGCCAGCACTTCGCCGGGACTAGCGGGCACAGATACGCAGTATTTT	CASTSPGLAGTDTQYF
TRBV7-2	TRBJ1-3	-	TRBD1	TGTGCCAGCAGCCCCGGGACAGCCGGCGCCTCTGGAAACACCATATATTTT	CASSPGTAGASGNTIYF
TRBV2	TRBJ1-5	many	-	TGTGCCAGCAGTGAAGACAGGGAGGATCAGCCCCAGCATTTT	CASSEDREDQPQHF
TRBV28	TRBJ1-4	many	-	TGTGCCAGCAGCGGGACCCCGGGGAGTGAAAAACTGTTTTTT	CASSGTPGSEKLFF
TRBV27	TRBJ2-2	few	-	TGTGCCAGCAGTTTACGCGGGGAAGGCACCGGGGAGCTGTTTTTT	CASSLRGEGTGELFF
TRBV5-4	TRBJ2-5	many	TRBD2	TGTGCCAGCAGCCCTCAAGCGGGAGCTGGGTTTGAGACCCAGTACTTC	CASSPQAGAGFETQYF
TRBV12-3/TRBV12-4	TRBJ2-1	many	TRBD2	TGTGCCAGCAGCACTAGCGGGAGGGCCTTCTACAATGAGCAGTTCTTC	CASSTSGRAFYNEQFF
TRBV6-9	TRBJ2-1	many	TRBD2	TGTGCCAGCAGTTACCAGAGCGGGAGCAGTTACAATGAGCAGTTCTTC	CASSYQSGSSYNEQFF
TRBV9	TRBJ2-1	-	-	TGTGCCAGCAGCGTGTCCGGGAGTGTCTCCTACAATGAGCAGTTCTTC	CASSVSGSVSYNEQFF
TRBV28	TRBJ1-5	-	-	TGTGCCAGCAGCCAAAGGCCACAGCATAGCAATCAGCCCCAGCATTTT	CASSQRPQHSNQPQHF
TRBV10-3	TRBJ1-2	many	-	TGTGCCATCAGTGGGCAGGCGTATGGCTACACCTTC	CAISGQAYGYTF
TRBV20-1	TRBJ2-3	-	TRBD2	TGCAGTGCTAGAGTGCTCGTGGTAGCGGGAACAGATACGCAGTATTTT	CSARVLVVAGTDTQYF
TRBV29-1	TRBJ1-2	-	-	TGCAGCGTCCAGGGGGGCTACACCTTC	CSVQGGYTF
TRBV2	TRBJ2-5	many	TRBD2	TGTGCCAGCAGTGAATATTCAGGGTCCACAGCGGGAGTATTCTTC	CASSEYSGSTAGVFF
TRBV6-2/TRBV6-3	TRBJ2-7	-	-	TGTGCCATCATAAAGGGGTCGGTCTACGAGCAGTACTTC	CAIIKGSVYEQYF
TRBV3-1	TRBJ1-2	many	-	TGTGCCAGCAGCCAAGAACCAGACAACTATGGCTACACCTTC	CASSQEPDNYGYTF
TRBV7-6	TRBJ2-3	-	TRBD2	TGTGCCAGCAGCTTAGGTAGCGGGGCATCCGGTACGCAGTATTTT	CASSLGSGASGTQYF
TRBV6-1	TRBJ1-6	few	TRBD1	TGTGCCAGCAGTGAACAGACAGGGAGTAATTCACCCCTCCACTTT	CASSEQTGSNSPLHF
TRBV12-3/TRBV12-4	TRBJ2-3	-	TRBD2	TGTGCCAGCAGTCCGCCACTAGCGGGAGATACGCAGTATTTT	CASSPPLAGDTQYF
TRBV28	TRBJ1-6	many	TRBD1	TGTGCCAGCAGTTTTCCCTTCGGGACAGGGTATTCACCCCTCCACTTT	CASSFPFGTGYSPLHF
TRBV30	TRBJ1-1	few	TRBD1	TGTGCCTGGAGTGTACAGGGGGGTTACACTGAAGCTTTCTTT	CAWSVQGGYTEAFF
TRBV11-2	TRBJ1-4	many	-	TGTGCCAGCAGCCCGGGACACCTTAATGAAAAACTGTTTTTT	CASSPGHLNEKLFF
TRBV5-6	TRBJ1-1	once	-	TGTGCCAGCAGCTACGACGGTGAAGCTTTCTTT	CASSYDGEAFF
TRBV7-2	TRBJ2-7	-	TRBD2	TGTGCCAGCAGCTTATTCCCGGGACTAGCGGCCTACGAGCAGTACTTC	CASSLFPGLAAYEQYF
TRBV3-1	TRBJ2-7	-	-	TGTGCCAGCAGCCAAGCAACCGGGACGTTCTACGAGCAGTACTTC	CASSQATGTFYEQYF
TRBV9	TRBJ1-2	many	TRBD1	TGTGCCAGCAGGAGAAACTCAGGGGGAATCTATGGCTACACCTTC	CASRRNSGGIYGYTF
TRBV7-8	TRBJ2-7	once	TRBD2	TGTGCCAGCAGCTATTTAGCGGGAGTCATCTCCTACGAGCAGTACTTC	CASSYLAGVISYEQYF
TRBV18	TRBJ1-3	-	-	TGTGCCAGCTCACCAGTAACTCTCACAAACTCTGGAAACACCATATATTTT	CASSPVTLTNSGNTIYF
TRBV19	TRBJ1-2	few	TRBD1	TGTGCCAGTAGTACTCGGACAGGGGGCTATGGCTACACCTTC	CASSTRTGGYGYTF
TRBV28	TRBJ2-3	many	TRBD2	TGTGCCAGCAGTTTCTCACTAGCGGGAGGAACAGATACGCAGTATTTT	CASSFSLAGGTDTQYF
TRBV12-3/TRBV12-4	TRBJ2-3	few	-	TGTGCCAGCGGGGTCGGTAGCACAGATACGCAGTATTTT	CASGVGSTDTQYF
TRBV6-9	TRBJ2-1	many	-	TGTGCCAGCAGTTACGGGGCCTCGGGACTCCCCAATGAGCAGTTCTTC	CASSYGASGLPNEQFF
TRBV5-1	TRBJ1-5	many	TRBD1	TGCGCCAGCAGCCCGACAGGGGGAGGAAATCAGCCCCAGCATTTT	CASSPTGGGNQPQHF
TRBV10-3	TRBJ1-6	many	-	TGTGCCATCAGTGAGGCCCCCGGGGTCGGGTCACCCCTCCACTTT	CAISEAPGVGSPLHF
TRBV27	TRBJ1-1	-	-	TGTGCCAGCAGTCTATGGGGGGACACGAACACTGAAGCTTTCTTT	CASSLWGDTNTEAFF
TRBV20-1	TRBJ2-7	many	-	TGCAGTGCTAGGACAGACAGAAGCTCCTACGAGCAGTACTTC	CSARTDRSSYEQYF
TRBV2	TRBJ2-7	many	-	TGTGCCAGCACCGGACTGATCGACTACGAGCAGTACTTC	CASTGLIDYEQYF
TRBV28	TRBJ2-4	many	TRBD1	TGTGCCAGCAATTCCCAGGGGGAGGCCAAAAACATTCAGTACTTC	CASNSQGEAKNIQYF
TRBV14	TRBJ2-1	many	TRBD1	TGTGCCAGCAGCCTCCGGACAGGGGGCTTTAGCTCCTACAATGAGCAGTTCTTC	CASSLRTGGFSSYNEQFF
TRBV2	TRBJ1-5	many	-	TGTGCCAGCAGTGAAACCCAGCCTAATCAGCCCCAGCATTTT	CASSETQPNQPQHF
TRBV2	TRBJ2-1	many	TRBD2	TGTGCCAGCAGTGGGGGACTATCGGCTGAGCAGTTCTTC	CASSGGLSAEQFF
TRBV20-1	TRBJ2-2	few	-	TGCAGTGCTAGAGCCCCGGCGGGGACCGGGGAGCTGTTTTTT	CSARAPAGTGELFF
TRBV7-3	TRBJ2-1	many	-	TGTGCCAGCAGCCCGTTGGCGGGGACTTCCTACAATGAGCAGTTCTTC	CASSPLAGTSYNEQFF
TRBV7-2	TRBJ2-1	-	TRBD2	TGTGCCAGCAACCCGGGACTAGCGGGGCACAATGAGCAGTTCTTC	CASNPGLAGHNEQFF
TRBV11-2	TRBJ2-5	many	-	TGTGCCAGCAGCCCAGGGACAATGGGGCAGGAGACCCAGTACTTC	CASSPGTMGQETQYF
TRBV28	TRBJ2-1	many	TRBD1	TGTGCCAGCAGTTCAAGCGGACAGGCCTACAATGAGCAGTTCTTC	CASSSSGQAYNEQFF